This TCR beta chain derives from a study of T cell clonotyping in hematopoietic cell transplantation. Germline values: CDR1 MNHEY, CDR2 SVGAGI. V trimming: 0 bases; J trimming: 6 bases; junction bases outside the gene matches: 2. The CDR3 has 14 residues. Blood collection times were about day -28 and days 30, 100, 180 posttransplant. Data came from immunoSEQ multiplex PCR; TCRdb stores just in-frame clones and leaves some out. The top ten hold 50% to 65% of the sample, which has some 8,600 clones, 84% seen once. The chain combines TRBV6-5 with TRBJ1-2, with 9 positions matching TRBD1. This TCR was recovered from a male patient aged 60-70 years who had an allogeneic stem cell transplant from an unrelated donor, so the T cells may come from the graft donor. Some clones in this sample may be carry-over from other donors' samples. Sequenced here: PBMCs, sampled at the time of graft-versus-host disease after allogeneic stem cell transplant. The CDR3 here is CASSYSDRGNGYTF. The CDR3, as DNA: TGTGCCAGCAGTTACTCGGACAGGGGAAATGGCTACACCTTC.